This TCR beta chain was sequenced in a study of blood T cell repertoires in COVID-19. Across the study: Some COVID-19 samples were acute and others convalescent; all came from the United States, Italy and Spain. Nucleic acid was either cDNA or gDNA, and it came from T cells, B-cell-depleted T cells, or PBMCs.

Germline V gene sequence: CDR1 LNHDA, CDR2 SQIVND (reference sequence). V lost 7 bases and J lost 3, with 12 bases in between. This CDR3 region has 13 residues. Per the original methods: Estimation of nucleated cell counts relied on the amplification of reference gene primers. TCRdb's table, derived via immunoSEQ multiplex PCR, lists solely in-frame clones and lacks some. The V and J calls and clone size were taken over from that table, and D and trimming were inferred from the DNA. The sample lists 240,000 or so clones; around 84% were seen once. This TCR was recovered from an older woman with active or convalescent COVID-19. The sequenced material came from peripheral blood. The chain links TRBV19 to TRBJ1-1; tentative D call: TRBD1 (5 bases). This chain's CDR3 is CASTRGWDTEAFF. CDR3 nucleotide sequence: TGTGCCAGTACCCGGGGGTGGGACACTGAAGCTTTCTTT.